What follows describes a single TCR beta chain. Antigen: not known. The sort gate was single viable CD3+CD4+CD8-CD45RO+ cells for memory CD4+ T cells. CD4+ T cells were isolated by positive magnetic selection. These data belong to a study of memory CD4+ T cells and cytomegalovirus serostatus. Overall study: This sample comes from healthy Belgian adults, roughly nine CMV seropositive, approximately 24 seronegative.

Original methodology: After removing out-of-frame reads, 2,204,828 distinct TCRbeta sequences remained. Using immunoSEQ multiplex PCR, the repertoire was profiled, and TCRdb retains in-frame clones only, with some absent. V, J and clone size reflect that table, while D and trimming were determined from the DNA. The sample has about 40,000 clones; approximately 84% are singletons. V lost 9 bases and J lost 1, with 10 bases in between. CDR1 and CDR2 from the germline V gene are MNHEY and SMNVEV (reference sequence). CDR3 size: 12 residues. Study-level findings and limits: Suggested: most of the CMV-linked TCR signature lies in CD4+ memory cells.

This receptor was obtained from an adult in good health and CMV-seronegative. This rearrangement joins TRBV27 to TRBJ2-7; possibly TRBD1 for D (6 bases). Material: memory CD4+ T cells from blood. This CDR3 reads CASYRDSYEQYF. Written as DNA, the CDR3 is TGTGCCAGTTACAGGGATTCCTACGAGCAGTACTTC.